These T cell receptor beta chains were read from a single sample in a study of T cell responses to AZD1222 COVID-19 vaccine. Clones were read by immunoSEQ multiplex PCR, and TCRdb kept only the in-frame ones, dropping some. Of more than 150,000 clones listed, 85% to 90% were seen once; the top ten hold roughly 6%. The input for sequencing was peripheral blood, taken on day 0 of AZD1222 vaccination. The source of these receptors is an adult in good health. CDR3s include the opening cysteine and the closing phenylalanine or tryptophan. A D gene is named only where the DNA matches it firmly. The size field is filled for only some rows; it gives once, few, many or a size class.

size | D | J | V | CDR3 | DNA
NA | NA | TRBJ1-5 | TRBV28 | CASRDHQGNQPQHF | TGTGCCAGCAGGGATCACCAGGGCAATCAGCCCCAGCATTTT
NA | NA | TRBJ2-7 | TRBV19 | CASSLGRGQGISEQYF | TGTGCCAGTAGCCTGGGCCGAGGGCAGGGGATCAGCGAGCAGTACTTC
NA | TRBD2 | TRBJ2-5 | TRBV6-6 | CASSSGSLGETQYF | TGTGCCAGCAGTAGCGGGAGCCTCGGTGAGACCCAGTACTTC
NA | NA | TRBJ1-3 | TRBV28 | CASNGGTFSGNTIYF | TGTGCCAGCAACGGGGGTACCTTCTCTGGAAACACCATATATTTT
few | NA | TRBJ2-3 | TRBV5-4 | CASSHETDTQYF | TGTGCCAGCAGCCACGAGACAGATACGCAGTATTTT
NA | TRBD1 | TRBJ1-4 | TRBV4-2 | CASSQGTVATNEKLFF | TGTGCCAGCAGCCAGGGGACAGTTGCAACTAATGAAAAACTGTTTTTT
NA | NA | TRBJ1-5 | TRBV24-1 | CATSLEAGQPQHF | TGTGCCACCAGCCTGGAGGCCGGTCAGCCCCAGCATTTT
NA | TRBD2 | TRBJ2-1 | TRBV28 | CASTSSGREQFF | TGTGCCAGCACCTCTAGCGGGAGGGAGCAGTTCTTC
NA | TRBD2 | TRBJ2-7 | TRBV5-1 | CASSLDSGGAYEQYF | TGCGCCAGCAGCTTGGATAGCGGGGGGGCCTACGAGCAGTACTTC
NA | NA | TRBJ1-2 | TRBV5-1 | CASSLGTLAPGRNYGYTF | TGCGCCAGCAGCTTGGGGACCCTTGCCCCAGGAAGGAACTATGGCTACACCTTC
NA | NA | TRBJ2-5 | TRBV7-2 | CASSLAAGQNQETQYF | TGTGCCAGCAGCTTAGCAGCTGGACAGAATCAAGAGACCCAGTACTTC
NA | TRBD1 | TRBJ2-7 | TRBV5-1 | CASSWGQETYEQYF | TGCGCCAGCAGCTGGGGACAGGAGACCTACGAGCAGTACTTC
NA | NA | TRBJ2-7 | TRBV11-2 | CASSFGTYEQYF | TGTGCCAGCAGCTTCGGTACCTACGAGCAGTACTTC
NA | NA | TRBJ2-1 | TRBV5-4 | CASSLGSTGDRPYNEQFF | TGTGCCAGCAGCTTGGGCTCAACGGGAGACCGACCGTACAATGAGCAGTTCTTC
NA | NA | TRBJ1-2 | TRBV28 | CASSLAAEYGYTF | TGTGCCAGCAGTTTAGCGGCAGAATATGGCTACACCTTC
NA | NA | TRBJ1-5 | TRBV7-6 | CASSPGGGFGYSNQPQHF | TGTGCCAGCAGCCCGGGTGGGGGATTCGGCTATAGCAATCAGCCCCAGCATTTT
few | TRBD1 | TRBJ2-7 | TRBV4-2 | CASSQIYRDSGSYEQYF | TGTGCCAGCAGCCAAATCTACCGGGACAGCGGCTCCTACGAGCAGTACTTC
NA | NA | TRBJ1-4 | TRBV6-5 | CASRLRDGFNEKLFF | TGTGCCAGCAGACTAAGGGACGGCTTTAATGAAAAACTGTTTTTT
NA | NA | TRBJ2-6 | TRBV9 | CASSVGQLSGANVLTF | TGTGCCAGCAGCGTAGGACAGCTGTCTGGGGCCAACGTCCTGACTTTC
few | NA | TRBJ1-4 | TRBV13 | CASSLFSRGVNEKLFF | TGTGCCAGCAGCTTATTTTCGCGAGGGGTTAATGAAAAACTGTTTTTT
NA | NA | TRBJ2-2 | TRBV7-7 | CASSPVPGTGELFF | TGTGCTAGCAGCCCAGTGCCGGGTACCGGGGAGCTGTTTTTT
few | TRBD1 | TRBJ2-7 | TRBV6-5 | CASSSGQGFSYEQYF | TGTGCCAGCAGTTCAGGACAGGGATTCTCCTACGAGCAGTACTTC
once | NA | TRBJ2-1 | TRBV7-8 | CASSLRQKAVYEQFF | TGTGCCAGCAGCTTAAGACAGAAAGCCGTCTATGAGCAGTTCTTC
NA | NA | TRBJ1-1 | TRBV15 | CATSRGQQVNEAFF | TGTGCCACCAGCAGAGGGCAGCAAGTTAATGAAGCTTTCTTT
NA | NA | TRBJ1-5 | TRBV6-6 | CASSYGGSYQPQHF | TGTGCCAGCAGTTACGGGGGTAGTTATCAGCCCCAGCATTTT
NA | TRBD1 | TRBJ2-2 | TRBV5-1 | CASQNTDRDTGELFF | TGCGCCAGCCAAAACACTGACAGGGACACCGGGGAGCTGTTTTTT
NA | NA | TRBJ2-3 | TRBV19 | CASRDPGRGTDTQYF | TGTGCCAGTAGGGACCCCGGGCGAGGCACAGATACGCAGTATTTT
NA | TRBD1 | TRBJ1-3 | TRBV11-2 | CASRRDRAGNTIYF | TGTGCCAGCAGGCGAGACAGGGCTGGAAACACCATATATTTT
NA | TRBD2 | TRBJ2-7 | TRBV6-6 | CASSYSGTSGSYEQYF | TGTGCCAGCAGTTACTCAGGGACTAGCGGGAGCTACGAGCAGTACTTC
NA | NA | TRBJ1-2 | TRBV12-3/TRBV12-4 | CASSTDGGRGYTF | TGTGCCAGCAGTACCGATGGGGGGCGCGGCTACACCTTC
NA | TRBD2 | TRBJ2-5 | TRBV19 | CASSTGTSGRETQYF | TGTGCCAGTAGTACCGGGACTAGCGGGAGAGAGACCCAGTACTTC
NA | NA | TRBJ1-3 | TRBV23-1 | CASSHRGNSGNTIYF | TGCGCCAGCAGTCACAGGGGCAACTCTGGAAACACCATATATTTT
NA | NA | TRBJ1-6 | TRBV28 | CASKGRVYNSPLHF | TGTGCCAGCAAAGGCAGGGTGTACAATTCACCCCTCCACTTT
NA | NA | TRBJ1-2 | TRBV7-9 | CASSFHTVGGGYTF | TGTGCCAGCAGCTTCCACACAGTAGGCGGTGGCTACACCTTC
NA | TRBD2 | TRBJ2-1 | TRBV2 | CASSEGAGGPLNYNEQFF | TGTGCCAGCAGCGAGGGGGCGGGGGGGCCCCTTAATTACAATGAGCAGTTCTTC
many | NA | TRBJ2-3 | TRBV11-2 | CASSWTMGDTQYF | TGTGCCAGCAGCTGGACTATGGGAGATACGCAGTATTTT
once | TRBD1 | TRBJ1-1 | TRBV20-1 | CSASRQGSNTEAFF | TGCAGTGCTAGTAGACAGGGATCGAACACTGAAGCTTTCTTT